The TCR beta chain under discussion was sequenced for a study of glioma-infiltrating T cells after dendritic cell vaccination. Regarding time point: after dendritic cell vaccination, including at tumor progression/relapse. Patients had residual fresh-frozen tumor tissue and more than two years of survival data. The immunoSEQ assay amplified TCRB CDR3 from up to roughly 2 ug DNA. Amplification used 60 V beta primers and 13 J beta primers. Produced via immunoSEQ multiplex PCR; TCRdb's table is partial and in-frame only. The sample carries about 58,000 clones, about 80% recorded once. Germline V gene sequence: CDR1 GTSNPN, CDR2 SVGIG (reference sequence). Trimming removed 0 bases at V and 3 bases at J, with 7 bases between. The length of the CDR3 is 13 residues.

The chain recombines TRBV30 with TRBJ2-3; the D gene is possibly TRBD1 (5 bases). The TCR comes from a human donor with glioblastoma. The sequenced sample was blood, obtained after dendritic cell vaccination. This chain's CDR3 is CAWSVRGTDTQYF. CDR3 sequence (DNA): TGTGCCTGGAGTGTAAGGGGTACAGATACGCAGTATTTT.